The 3 T cell receptor beta chains listed next were all sequenced from one sample in a study of blood T cell repertoires in COVID-19 (TCRdb year 2020). The library came from the immunoSEQ multiplex PCR assay. TCRdb obtained this table from immuneACCESS and retained in-frame rearrangements with V and J assigned. These tables miss some clones; where compared with another copy, unresolved V genes account for less than half of the shortfall, and the remainder is unexplained. The sample table lists roughly 350,000 clones, 87% of them with a count of one. The ten largest clones add up to about 6% of the sample. Sequenced sample: peripheral blood. Receptor source: a woman between 50 and 59 years old with COVID-19, enrolled during active disease.

The chain is built from TRBV21-1 and TRBJ1-2; the table calls TRBD1, which could not be checked here. TRBV21-1 has pseudogene status. The CDR3 extends over 14 amino acids. The CDR3 is CASSKVRQAYGYTF. The DNA for the CDR3 is TGTGCCAGCAGCAAAGTAAGACAGGCCTATGGCTACACCTTC.

The chain couples TRBV19 to TRBJ2-3; 12 nucleotides line up with TRBD2. The length of the CDR3 is 15 residues. V lost 5 bases, J lost 3 bases, and 3 bases stayed unmatched. Germline V gene lookup returns CDR1 LNHDA and CDR2 SQIVND (reference sequence). In DNA, the CDR3 is TGTGCCAGTAGTCTAGGACTAGCGGGAACAGATACGCAGTATTTT. The encoded protein is CASSLGLAGTDTQYF.

The V call is TRBV5-6, the J call TRBJ2-3, with TRBD2 identical over 12 bases. Trimming removed 3 bases from V and 4 bases from J; junction bases left unmatched: 6. The CDR3 has 16 amino acids. The germline CDR1 and CDR2 sequences are SGHDT and YYEEEE. The CDR3 loop is CASSYGLAGTADTQYF. For the CDR3, the DNA is TGTGCCAGCAGCTATGGACTAGCGGGGACCGCAGATACGCAGTATTTT.